This section outlines one T cell receptor beta chain sequence together with its context. With survey level as its setting, the immunoSEQ assay was v3.0. Clones were sequenced by immunoSEQ multiplex PCR, and TCRdb holds only the in-frame ones, with some missing. The repertoire holds about 25,000 clones, with approximately 80% as singletons. The ends were cut back, 8 bases at V and 1 base at J, with 14 bases in the middle. This CDR3 contains 14 residues. Everyone in the study who had HIV was treated in the United States. The source of the sample is a study of long-term antiretroviral therapy in people with HIV. Overall study: It was about a decade before the 2015 immediate-ART recommendation that the earliest samples were taken.

The gene calls are TRBV23-1 and TRBJ1-1; TRBD1 might be the D (5 bases). TRBV23-1 is sorted into the ORF group, with uncertain function. This TCR came from a man aged 30-40 years with HIV. Material: unsorted PBMCs, obtained around 4.3 years after starting antiretroviral therapy. Here the CDR3 reads CASPRDLGNTEAFF. The DNA for the CDR3 is TGCGCCAGCCCCAGGGACCTCGGGAACACTGAAGCTTTCTTT.